This T cell receptor beta chain derives from a study of Ad26.COV2.S vaccination and SARS-CoV-2 variants. Data came from immunoSEQ multiplex PCR; TCRdb stores just in-frame clones and leaves some out. The table has around 350,000 clones, about 91% seen once. This CDR3 spans 15 amino acids. V was pared by 0 bases and J by 6 bases, with 12 bases between. CDR1 is SGHKS and CDR2 is YYEKEE in the germline V gene (reference sequence). The source is a human donor who had recovered from COVID-19. The chain joins TRBV5-5 to TRBJ2-2; D gene unclear. The sample in question was peripheral blood, obtained after recovery from COVID-19. The CDR3 DNA is TGTGCCAGCAGCTTGGCCCCAGGATCCGCCGGGGAGCTGTTTTTT. It translates to CASSLAPGSAGELFF.